Listed below are T cell receptor beta chains from one sample, sequenced in a study of shared clonotypes between healthy human individuals. Sequencing was performed with immunoSEQ multiplex PCR; in TCRdb, only in-frame clones are kept and a portion is missing. The sample lists around 600,000 clones, 95% to 98% seen once, with roughly 0.29% in the top ten. The material sequenced was naive CD8+ T cells sorted from blood. These receptors came from a man aged 25-40 years in good health. Each CDR3 is given with its conserved first and last residue. Each record gives: clone size, J gene, V gene, D gene, CDR3 DNA, CDR3 protein. A D gene is named only where the DNA matches it firmly. Only some rows state a clone size, as once, few, many or a class for expanded clones.

clone_size: once
j_call: TRBJ1-4
v_call: TRBV7-9
d_call: -
cdr3_nt: TGTGCCAGCATGGAGCGGGCAACTAATGAAAAACTGTTTTTT
cdr3_aa: CASMERATNEKLFF

clone_size: -
j_call: TRBJ2-7
v_call: TRBV7-2
d_call: -
cdr3_nt: TGTGCCAGCAGCTTAGAGGGGGGCGGGAGTAGGAACGAGCAGTACTTC
cdr3_aa: CASSLEGGGSRNEQYF

clone_size: -
j_call: TRBJ2-1
v_call: TRBV15
d_call: TRBD2
cdr3_nt: TGTGCCACCGCTCTAGCGGGAGGGTACAATGAGCAGTTCTTC
cdr3_aa: CATALAGGYNEQFF

clone_size: -
j_call: TRBJ1-2
v_call: TRBV2
d_call: TRBD1
cdr3_nt: TGTGCCAGTCCGGGGAGACAGGGGATAGGTTTCTCTGGCTACACCTTC
cdr3_aa: CASPGRQGIGFSGYTF

clone_size: once
j_call: TRBJ2-1
v_call: TRBV15
d_call: TRBD2
cdr3_nt: TGTGCCACCAGCAGAGATAGGCGGGGGGATGAGCAGTTCTTC
cdr3_aa: CATSRDRRGDEQFF

clone_size: -
j_call: TRBJ2-1
v_call: TRBV5-1
d_call: -
cdr3_nt: TGCGCCAGCAGCTTGGAGCCGGTTAATGAGCAGTTCTTC
cdr3_aa: CASSLEPVNEQFF

clone_size: -
j_call: TRBJ2-1
v_call: TRBV5-6
d_call: -
cdr3_nt: TGTGCCAGCACCGGCGAGAGCTCCTACAATGAGCAGTTCTTC
cdr3_aa: CASTGESSYNEQFF

clone_size: -
j_call: TRBJ2-1
v_call: TRBV27
d_call: TRBD2
cdr3_nt: TGTGCCAGCAGTTTGGCCGGGACTAGCGGAAATGAGCAGTTCTTC
cdr3_aa: CASSLAGTSGNEQFF

clone_size: -
j_call: TRBJ2-7
v_call: TRBV5-5
d_call: TRBD1
cdr3_nt: TGTGCCAGCATCCCCGGACAGGGTTCCTACGAGCAGTACTTC
cdr3_aa: CASIPGQGSYEQYF

clone_size: -
j_call: TRBJ1-4
v_call: TRBV29-1
d_call: -
cdr3_nt: TGCAGCGCCGTCACTGCAACTAATGAAAAACTGTTTTTT
cdr3_aa: CSAVTATNEKLFF

clone_size: -
j_call: TRBJ2-5
v_call: TRBV21-1
d_call: -
cdr3_nt: TGTGCCAGCAGCACGACTAGAAAAGAGACCCAGTACTTC
cdr3_aa: CASSTTRKETQYF

clone_size: once
j_call: TRBJ1-2
v_call: TRBV29-1
d_call: -
cdr3_nt: TGCAGCGTTCCCCGGACCAAAGGTAACTATGGCTACACCTTC
cdr3_aa: CSVPRTKGNYGYTF

clone_size: -
j_call: TRBJ1-2
v_call: TRBV7-9
d_call: TRBD1
cdr3_nt: TGTGCCAGCAGCCGGGACAGTACCTATGGCTACACCTTC
cdr3_aa: CASSRDSTYGYTF

clone_size: -
j_call: TRBJ1-2
v_call: TRBV7-8
d_call: -
cdr3_nt: TGTGCCAGCAGCTTAGGCAGGACAGTTTATGGCTACACCTTC
cdr3_aa: CASSLGRTVYGYTF

clone_size: -
j_call: TRBJ2-3
v_call: TRBV13
d_call: -
cdr3_nt: TGTGCCAGCAGGACTGACACGGATACGCAGTATTTT
cdr3_aa: CASRTDTDTQYF

clone_size: -
j_call: TRBJ1-5
v_call: TRBV7-2
d_call: TRBD1
cdr3_nt: TGTGCCAGCAGCTTAGCAGGGGGCCATCAGCCCCAGCATTTT
cdr3_aa: CASSLAGGHQPQHF

clone_size: -
j_call: TRBJ2-1
v_call: TRBV27
d_call: TRBD2
cdr3_nt: TGTGCCAGCAGTTTACGAATACCGGGACTAGCGGGAGAGTATGAGCAGTTCTTC
cdr3_aa: CASSLRIPGLAGEYEQFF

clone_size: -
j_call: TRBJ2-1
v_call: TRBV7-9
d_call: TRBD1
cdr3_nt: TGTGCCAGCAGCCCTACAGGGGGTGAGCAGTTCTTC
cdr3_aa: CASSPTGGEQFF

clone_size: -
j_call: TRBJ1-1
v_call: TRBV5-5
d_call: -
cdr3_nt: TGTGCCAGCAGCATCGCCCAACAAGCTTTCTTT
cdr3_aa: CASSIAQQAFF

clone_size: -
j_call: TRBJ1-5
v_call: TRBV19
d_call: -
cdr3_nt: TGTGCCAGTAATCTTTCGTGGGGAGGCAATCAGCCCCAGCATTTT
cdr3_aa: CASNLSWGGNQPQHF

clone_size: -
j_call: TRBJ2-1
v_call: TRBV7-3
d_call: -
cdr3_nt: TGTGCCAGCAGCTTAGGACTCCGAAATGAGCAGTTCTTC
cdr3_aa: CASSLGLRNEQFF

clone_size: -
j_call: TRBJ2-2
v_call: TRBV2
d_call: -
cdr3_nt: TGTGCCAGCAGTGATGCTTCCGGGGAGCTGTTTTTT
cdr3_aa: CASSDASGELFF

clone_size: -
j_call: TRBJ1-3
v_call: TRBV28
d_call: -
cdr3_nt: TGTGCCAGCAGTTTTGGGGCACCGACTAGCTCTGGAAACACCATATATTTT
cdr3_aa: CASSFGAPTSSGNTIYF

clone_size: once
j_call: TRBJ1-1
v_call: TRBV25-1
d_call: -
cdr3_nt: TGTGCCAGCAGTGAGAGCACTGAAGCTTTCTTT
cdr3_aa: CASSESTEAFF

clone_size: -
j_call: TRBJ2-7
v_call: TRBV7-9
d_call: TRBD2
cdr3_nt: TGTGCCAGCAGTCCGGGACTAGCCGCCATCTACGAGCAGTACTTC
cdr3_aa: CASSPGLAAIYEQYF

clone_size: -
j_call: TRBJ1-2
v_call: TRBV4-1
d_call: -
cdr3_nt: TGCGCCAGCAGCGGGGGATCCGGGGCGCGATTCTATGGCTACACCTTC
cdr3_aa: CASSGGSGARFYGYTF

clone_size: once
j_call: TRBJ2-7
v_call: TRBV5-5
d_call: -
cdr3_nt: TGTGCCAGCAGCGAGTACGGGGGGCGAGAGCAGTACTTC
cdr3_aa: CASSEYGGREQYF

clone_size: -
j_call: TRBJ2-1
v_call: TRBV29-1
d_call: TRBD1
cdr3_nt: TGCAGCGTTGAAACCGGGACAGGGGAGCAGTTCTTC
cdr3_aa: CSVETGTGEQFF

clone_size: -
j_call: TRBJ2-2
v_call: TRBV7-9
d_call: -
cdr3_nt: TGTGCCAGCAGCCCCACGGGACTTCCTACCGGGGAGCTGTTTTTT
cdr3_aa: CASSPTGLPTGELFF

clone_size: once
j_call: TRBJ2-2
v_call: TRBV14
d_call: -
cdr3_nt: TGTGCCAGCAGCCATAGGTGGGAAGGGGAGCTGTTTTTT
cdr3_aa: CASSHRWEGELFF

clone_size: -
j_call: TRBJ2-2
v_call: TRBV4-1
d_call: TRBD1
cdr3_nt: TGCGCCAGCAGCCCTTGGACAGGTGCGGACACCGGGGAGCTGTTTTTT
cdr3_aa: CASSPWTGADTGELFF

clone_size: -
j_call: TRBJ1-4
v_call: TRBV5-1
d_call: -
cdr3_nt: TGCGCCAGCAGCCCGGATCCCAGACAGGACCCTAATGAAAAACTGTTTTTT
cdr3_aa: CASSPDPRQDPNEKLFF

clone_size: -
j_call: TRBJ2-6
v_call: TRBV5-4
d_call: -
cdr3_nt: TGTGCCAGCAGCTTGGGACCTGGGGCCAACGTCCTGACTTTC
cdr3_aa: CASSLGPGANVLTF

clone_size: once
j_call: TRBJ2-2
v_call: TRBV11-2
d_call: -
cdr3_nt: TGTGCCAGCAGCCCCCGGCTAGCGAACACCGGGGAGCTGTTTTTT
cdr3_aa: CASSPRLANTGELFF

clone_size: -
j_call: TRBJ1-1
v_call: TRBV10-3
d_call: -
cdr3_nt: TGTGCCATCATCAGAGACGGAGGCGCCACTGAAGCTTTCTTT
cdr3_aa: CAIIRDGGATEAFF

clone_size: -
j_call: TRBJ2-7
v_call: TRBV28
d_call: -
cdr3_nt: TGTGCCAGCAGTTTCGGTAGGGTGGTCTACGAGCAGTACTTC
cdr3_aa: CASSFGRVVYEQYF

clone_size: -
j_call: TRBJ2-7
v_call: TRBV28
d_call: TRBD2
cdr3_nt: TGTGCCAGCAGTTTAGAACTAGCGAATCACTACGAGCAGTACTTC
cdr3_aa: CASSLELANHYEQYF

clone_size: -
j_call: TRBJ2-1
v_call: TRBV9
d_call: TRBD2
cdr3_nt: TGTGCCAGCAGCTCCCAGATTTCGGGGGGGAGCAATGAGCAGTTCTTC
cdr3_aa: CASSSQISGGSNEQFF

clone_size: -
j_call: TRBJ2-7
v_call: TRBV4-2
d_call: -
cdr3_nt: TGTGCCAGCAGCCAAGAAGGGGGGATCGGATTTTCCTACGAGCAGTACTTC
cdr3_aa: CASSQEGGIGFSYEQYF

clone_size: -
j_call: TRBJ2-7
v_call: TRBV28
d_call: TRBD2
cdr3_nt: TGTGCCAGCAGTTTAGGGACTAGCGGTTTCTACGAGCAGTACTTC
cdr3_aa: CASSLGTSGFYEQYF

clone_size: -
j_call: TRBJ2-3
v_call: TRBV29-1
d_call: TRBD1
cdr3_nt: TGCAGCGCTCAGCCGGGACAGTCTAACACAGATACGCAGTATTTT
cdr3_aa: CSAQPGQSNTDTQYF

clone_size: -
j_call: TRBJ2-7
v_call: TRBV7-2
d_call: -
cdr3_nt: TGTGCCAGCAGCTTAGTAGCTAGCAGCTACGAGCAGTACTTC
cdr3_aa: CASSLVASSYEQYF

clone_size: -
j_call: TRBJ1-5
v_call: TRBV13
d_call: TRBD1
cdr3_nt: TGTGCCAGCAGGGAGCTGGACAGGGACTCTCTTTGCAATCAGCCCCAGCATTTT
cdr3_aa: CASRELDRDSLCNQPQHF

clone_size: -
j_call: TRBJ2-2
v_call: TRBV2
d_call: TRBD1
cdr3_nt: TGTGCCAGCAGTACAAAGGGACAGGGGAACACCGGGGAGCTGTTTTTT
cdr3_aa: CASSTKGQGNTGELFF

clone_size: -
j_call: TRBJ2-7
v_call: TRBV7-9
d_call: -
cdr3_nt: TGTGCCAGCAGCAAACTCGGGACGAACTACGAGCAGTACTTC
cdr3_aa: CASSKLGTNYEQYF

clone_size: -
j_call: TRBJ2-7
v_call: TRBV27
d_call: TRBD2
cdr3_nt: TGTGCCAGCAGTCTGGGACTAGCGCCCTACGAGCAGTACTTC
cdr3_aa: CASSLGLAPYEQYF

clone_size: -
j_call: TRBJ2-1
v_call: TRBV5-5
d_call: TRBD1
cdr3_nt: TGTGCCAGCAGCAGGACAGGGAATTCCTACAATGAGCAGTTCTTC
cdr3_aa: CASSRTGNSYNEQFF